These 5 T cell receptor beta chains were sequenced from one sample in a study of cytomegalovirus exposure and HLA in healthy donors. The data were produced by immunoSEQ multiplex PCR, yet TCRdb's version contains in-frame clones alone and is incomplete. The top ten clones hold 0.84% of a sample with some 330,000 clones, approximately 90% of them seen once. The sample consisted of PBMCs. The receptors were gathered from a woman between 18 and 29 years old in good health and CMV-seronegative.

This chain uses TRBV4-3 with TRBJ2-2; 7 bases align to TRBD1. The CDR3 has 16 amino acids. J lost 0 bases, V lost 3 bases, and 4 bases had no gene match. Germline V gene lookup returns CDR1 LGHNA and CDR2 YSLEER. DNA of the CDR3: TGCGCCAGCAGCCATTCCGGGACAGCGAACACCGGGGAGCTGTTTTTT. This translates into CASSHSGTANTGELFF.

The rearrangement joins TRBV4-1 to TRBJ2-1; D is unresolved. This CDR3 has 12 residues. CDR1 is MGHRA, CDR2 YSYEKL, per germline. The V end was cut by 4 bases, the J end by 4 bases, with 5 bases between. The CDR3 nucleotides read TGCGCCAGCAGCCCGACATACAATGAGCAGTTCTTC. Its translation is CASSPTYNEQFF.

The chain employs TRBV27 and TRBJ1-1, with D maybe TRBD1 (6 bases). Germline V gives CDR1 MNHEY, CDR2 SMNVEV (reference sequence). V lost 8 bases and J lost 1, with 17 bases in between. There are 15 residues in the CDR3. The CDR3 here is CASENRAPGNTEAFF. DNA of the CDR3: TGTGCCAGCGAAAACAGGGCCCCAGGGAACACTGAAGCTTTCTTT.

This clone was seen only once. The chain uses TRBV28 and TRBJ2-5; 11 bases are shared with TRBD1. The CDR3 runs to 15 residues. Germline V gene data show CDR1 as MDHEN and CDR2 as SYDVKM. Unmatched junction bases numbered 5, after V lost 4 bases and J lost 4 bases. CDR3 nucleotide sequence: TGTGCCAGCAGTTCCTGGACAGGGGGCAGAGAGACCCAGTACTTC. Amino acid sequence: CASSSWTGGRETQYF.

The CDR3 reads CASSWTGGSVPTEAFF. CDR3 nucleotide sequence: TGTGCCAGCAGCTGGACAGGGGGGAGCGTACCAACTGAAGCTTTCTTT. The chain carries TRBV7-2 and TRBJ1-1, with 10 bases that match TRBD1. Germline V gene sequence: CDR1 SGHTA, CDR2 FQGNSA. V dropped 4 bases and J dropped 5; count of bases not matched to a gene: 10. The CDR3 extends over 16 amino acids.